Listed below are T cell receptor beta chains from one sample, sequenced in a study of preoperative IRX-2 immunotherapy in early breast cancer. TCRdb keeps only in-frame clones here, not all; method: immunoSEQ multiplex PCR. The sample yields around 60,000 clones, approximately 94% seen once. This sample was gathered from a patient treated with IRX-2 immunotherapy. The receptors shown here come from a human donor with breast cancer. The CDR3 runs from the conserved cysteine through the conserved F or W. The D gene is left open where the match is weak. Not all rows give a size; the values are once, few, many and, for expanded clones, a class.

clone_size	v_call	j_call	d_call	cdr3_length	cdr3_nt	cdr3_aa
NA	TRBV5-1	TRBJ2-3	NA	11	TGCGCCAGCAGTCTAGCAGATACGCAGTATTTT	CASSLADTQYF
NA	TRBV19	TRBJ2-1	TRBD2	14	TGTGCCAGTAGTCATGGCGGGAGTTACAATGAGCAGTTCTTC	CASSHGGSYNEQFF
NA	TRBV11-2	TRBJ1-6	NA	13	TGTGCCAGCAGCATACAGGGACGGTCACCCCTCCACTTT	CASSIQGRSPLHF
NA	TRBV5-1	TRBJ2-3	TRBD2	15	TGCGCCAGCAGCTTGGGCGGCGGGAGTGGAGATACGCAGTATTTT	CASSLGGGSGDTQYF
NA	TRBV7-8	TRBJ2-1	NA	14	TGTGCCAGCAGCTTGGGGGAGGTTTACAATGAGCAGTTCTTC	CASSLGEVYNEQFF
NA	TRBV9	TRBJ2-1	TRBD2	16	TGTGCCAGCAGCTCCTTGGGCGGGGGGCCCGGTATGGAGCAGTTCTTC	CASSSLGGGPGMEQFF
NA	TRBV20-1	TRBJ2-1	NA	11	TGCAGTGCTAGAGGTTTTCTTGAGCAGTTCTTC	CSARGFLEQFF
NA	TRBV7-9	TRBJ2-3	TRBD1	16	TGTGCCAGCAGCTTATTTGGGACAGGGGTCCCAGATACGCAGTATTTT	CASSLFGTGVPDTQYF
NA	TRBV5-6	TRBJ1-3	NA	15	TGTGCCAGCAGCTTTGGTGCGGGCTCTGGAAACACCATATATTTT	CASSFGAGSGNTIYF
NA	TRBV9	TRBJ2-2	NA	14	TGTGCCAGCAGCTATCAGACGAACACCGGGGAGCTGTTTTTT	CASSYQTNTGELFF
NA	TRBV27	TRBJ2-7	NA	15	TGTGCCAGCAGTACTACCACCGGCAGCTCCTACGAGCAGTACTTC	CASSTTTGSSYEQYF
few	TRBV5-1	TRBJ2-7	TRBD2	16	TGCGCCAGCAGCCCGAGCGGGACCTACCCCTCCTACGAGCAGTACTTC	CASSPSGTYPSYEQYF
NA	TRBV4-1	TRBJ1-3	NA	18	TGCGCCAGCAGCCCCGGGCCTAGAAGGACAGACTCTGGAAACACCATATATTTT	CASSPGPRRTDSGNTIYF
NA	TRBV4-3	TRBJ2-1	NA	14	TGCGCCAGCAGCCAAATGCGGGGCCACAATGAGCAGTTCTTC	CASSQMRGHNEQFF
NA	TRBV27	TRBJ1-2	NA	14	TGTGCCAGCACCCCGTCGGGGGCTCTCTATGGCTACACCTTC	CASTPSGALYGYTF
NA	TRBV6-6	TRBJ2-7	NA	12	TGTGCCAGCAGTTACACATCCTACGAGCAGTACTTC	CASSYTSYEQYF
NA	TRBV6-1	TRBJ2-3	TRBD1	15	TGTGCCAGCAGTACCGGGACAGCTAGCACAGATACGCAGTATTTT	CASSTGTASTDTQYF
NA	TRBV6-4	TRBJ2-3	NA	15	TGTGCCAGCAGTGACTCCGCTTCTAGCACAGATACGCAGTATTTT	CASSDSASSTDTQYF
NA	TRBV28	TRBJ2-3	NA	14	TGTGCCAGCAGTTTGGATACAGCTACAGATACGCAGTATTTT	CASSLDTATDTQYF